A single sample gave rise to the 20 T cell receptor beta chains below, sequenced in a study of cytomegalovirus exposure and HLA in healthy donors. The primer mix had 60 Vbeta and 13 Jbeta primers. Clones were read by immunoSEQ multiplex PCR, and TCRdb kept only the in-frame ones, dropping some. This table holds 100,000 to 150,000 clones, about 78% found once. The specimen was PBMCs. All receptors derive from a female donor in good health and CMV-seronegative.

V and J are TRBV4-1 and TRBJ2-3, with D perhaps TRBD1 (6 bases). Germline V gene lookup returns CDR1 MGHRA and CDR2 YSYEKL. The CDR3 runs to 13 residues. V shed 4 bases and J shed 5 bases, with 10 bases lying between them. The CDR3: CASSPGRGDTQYF. The CDR3 nucleotides read TGCGCCAGCAGCCCGGGCAGGGGAGATACGCAGTATTTT.

The J gene is TRBJ2-1, the V gene TRBV6-1; 11 bases map to TRBD2. V dropped 3 bases and J dropped 0; count of bases not matched to a gene: 7. The CDR3 totals 18 residues. Germline values: CDR1 MNHNS, CDR2 SASEGT. CDR3 nucleotide sequence: TGTGCCAGCAGTGAGCGGCGGACTAGCGGGCACTCCTACAATGAGCAGTTCTTC. Amino acid sequence: CASSERRTSGHSYNEQFF.

The chain links TRBV5-4 to TRBJ1-1; 8 bases agree with TRBD1. CDR3 length: 14 residues. V shed 3 bases and J 3 bases; nucleotides not matched to a gene: 4. Germline assignment: CDR1 SGHNT and CDR2 YYREEE (reference sequence). Here the CDR3 DNA reads TGTGCCAGCAGCTACAGGGGGGGTTACACTGAAGCTTTCTTT. This encodes CASSYRGGYTEAFF.

V and J are TRBV12-5 and TRBJ2-1; perhaps TRBD1 as D (6 bases). Germline values: CDR1 LGHNT, CDR2 FRNRAP. This CDR3 contains 16 residues. V lost 6 bases, J lost 4 bases, and 19 bases lay in between. The CDR3 bases are TGTGCTAGTGGCCCCGGGACACATGCTCCTTACAATGAGCAGTTCTTC. Its translation: CASGPGTHAPYNEQFF.

The V gene is TRBV2, the J gene TRBJ1-3; TRBD1 agrees at 7 bases. The J segment lost 2 bases and the V segment lost 4 bases, leaving 5 bases of the junction unmatched. Germline loops: CDR1 SNHLY, CDR2 FYNNEI. CDR3 length: 15 amino acids. This chain's CDR3 is CASSVDRAAGNTIYF. CDR3 nucleotide sequence: TGTGCCAGCAGTGTTGACAGGGCTGCTGGAAACACCATATATTTT.

The chain employs TRBV7-3 and TRBJ2-2; D remains unclear. The V end lost 2 bases, the J end lost 5 bases, and 6 bases lay between the germline ends. Per the germline V gene, CDR1 is SGHTA and CDR2 is FQGTGA. This CDR3 is built from 13 residues. CDR3 bases: TGTGCCAGCAGCTTAGCCGGGACCGGGGAGCTGTTTTTT. Amino acid sequence: CASSLAGTGELFF.

This clone has only a few counts. V is TRBV9 and J is TRBJ2-1; D gene uncertain. The CDR3 spans 16 residues. CDR1 is SGDLS and CDR2 is YYNGEE in the germline V gene. V dropped 0 bases and J dropped 3 bases, with 13 bases sitting between them. This CDR3 reads CASSVAIGGLYNEQFF. As DNA, the CDR3 is TGTGCCAGCAGCGTAGCTATTGGTGGTCTCTACAATGAGCAGTTCTTC.

The V and J genes are TRBV10-3 and TRBJ2-2, with 12 positions matching TRBD1. The CDR3 contains 14 residues. With V trimmed by 6 bases and J by 7 bases, 3 bases remained unmatched. The germline V gene encodes CDR1 ENHRY and CDR2 SYGVKD. The CDR3 sequence is CAISGTGGFGELFF. The CDR3, as DNA: TGTGCCATCAGCGGGACAGGGGGCTTCGGGGAGCTGTTTTTT.

The CDR3, as DNA: TGTGCCAGTAGTATAGGGCAAGTCACCGGGGAGCTGTTTTTT. Encoded protein: CASSIGQVTGELFF. V and J are TRBV19 and TRBJ2-2, with unresolved D. The CDR3 totals 14 residues. The germline gives CDR1 LNHDA, CDR2 SQIVND (reference sequence). Trimming left V 1 base short and J 4 bases short, with 7 bases between.

The chain links TRBV6-5 to TRBJ1-3; TRBD1 matches 7 bases. Trimming cost V 5 bases and J 7 bases; bases outside gene matches: 5. The CDR3 has 13 amino acids. CDR1 is MNHEY and CDR2 is SVGAGI in the germline V gene. CDR3 coding DNA: TGTGCCAGCAGTCGACAGGGCGTCAACACCATATATTTT. Translating it yields CASSRQGVNTIYF.

This clone was seen a single time. A read error may produce the germline difference seen at one junction end. Within the sample, other DNA sequences also encode this same CDR3. The chain has TRBV6-5 and TRBJ1-1; TRBD1 matches at 10 bases. The CDR3 has 13 amino acids. Germline V gene data show CDR1 as MNHEY and CDR2 as SVGAGI. CDR3 protein: CASKRTGGTEAFF. CDR3 coding DNA: TGTGCTAGCAAGAGGACAGGGGGCACTGAAGCTTTCTTT.

The CDR3 sequence is CAWKVLEDSWGEAFF. Written as DNA, the CDR3 is TGTGCCTGGAAAGTATTGGAGGACAGTTGGGGGGAAGCTTTCTTT. J is TRBJ1-1 and V is TRBV30, with D possibly TRBD1 on 6 matching bases. CDR1 is GTSNPN, CDR2 SVGIG, per germline (reference sequence). This CDR3 is 15 amino acids long. Between the trimmed V and J ends, which lost 4 bases and 8 bases, there was a span of 23 bases. Filled out from reference TRBV30 and TRBJ1-1, the complete variable domain reads SQTIHQWPATLVQPVGSPLSLECTVEGTSNPNLYWYRQAAGRGLQLLFYSVGIGQISSEVPQNLSASRPQDRQFILSSKKLLLSDSGFYLCAWKVLEDSWGEAFFGQGTRLTVV.

The rearrangement links TRBV30 to TRBJ1-3; 8 bases are shared with TRBD1. Trimming cost V 7 bases and J 2 bases; bases outside gene matches: 4. The CDR3 sequence is 13 residues long. CDR1 and CDR2 (germline): GTSNPN, SVGIG (reference sequence). CDR3 sequence (DNA): TGTGCCTACCGGACAGGGCCTGGAAACACCATATATTTT. Encoded protein: CAYRTGPGNTIYF.

The chain recombines TRBV9 with TRBJ1-1, with 9 bases lining up with TRBD1. The CDR3 loop spans 15 amino acids. V gave up 4 bases and J gave up 4 bases; unmatched junction bases: 8. Germline V gene sequence: CDR1 SGDLS, CDR2 YYNGEE. CDR3 sequence (DNA): TGTGCCAGCAGCCCCAGGGACAGGGTGTTCACTGAAGCTTTCTTT. Encoded protein: CASSPRDRVFTEAFF.

The chain recombines TRBV30 with TRBJ2-7; maybe TRBD2 (6 bases). This CDR3 is 12 amino acids long. From germline, CDR1 is GTSNPN and CDR2 SVGIG (reference sequence). V lost 7 bases and J lost 4, with 14 bases in between. CDR3 in amino acids: CALEGVAYEQYF. Here the CDR3 DNA reads TGTGCCTTGGAGGGCGTAGCTTACGAGCAGTACTTC.

The gene calls are TRBV2 and TRBJ2-1; D is uncertain. This CDR3 is 11 amino acids long. CDR1 and CDR2 (germline): SNHLY, FYNNEI. The ends were cut back, 8 bases at V and 4 bases at J, with 6 bases in the middle. In DNA, the CDR3 is TGTGCCAGCGACACGTACAATGAGCAGTTCTTC. It translates to CASDTYNEQFF.

V gene TRBV5-1 combines with J gene TRBJ2-2; D is perhaps TRBD1 (5 bases). Per germline, CDR1 SGHRS and CDR2 YFSETQ. The CDR3 consists of 15 residues. Trimming took 6 bases from V and 1 from J, leaving 13 bases between them. The CDR3 sequence is CASNVYRGNTGELFF. The CDR3 DNA sequence: TGCGCCAGCAACGTCTATAGGGGGAACACCGGGGAGCTGTTTTTT.

The gene calls are TRBV6-1 and TRBJ2-3, with D perhaps matching TRBD2 (5 bases). The ends were cut back, 3 bases at V and 6 bases at J, with 16 bases in the middle. Germline CDR1 MNHNS, CDR2 SASEGT. The CDR3 has 15 amino acids. Here the CDR3 DNA reads TGTGCCAGCAGTGACCCGTCCGTTGGCGGGGATACGCAGTATTTT. Translated: CASSDPSVGGDTQYF.

The rearrangement joins TRBV4-1 to TRBJ1-3; no clear D gene. V dropped 8 bases and J dropped 0 bases, with 23 bases sitting between them. The CDR3 sequence is 18 residues long. Germline CDR1 and CDR2: MGHRA and YSYEKL. As DNA, the CDR3 is TGCGCCAGCGGAAACAGAATTCAAGGGAGGGTCTCTGGAAACACCATATATTTT. Protein: CASGNRIQGRVSGNTIYF.

The gene calls are TRBV2 and TRBJ1-3, with 7 bases fitting TRBD1. Germline-derived CDR1 and CDR2 are SNHLY and FYNNEI. The CDR3 spans 17 residues. Trimming removed 7 bases from V and 2 bases from J; junction bases left unmatched: 14. The CDR3 region is CASTLGGDSRPGNTIYF. CDR3 in DNA: TGTGCCAGCACCCTCGGGGGGGACAGCCGACCTGGAAACACCATATATTTT.